The 2 T cell receptor beta chains below all came from one sample that was sequenced in a study of T cell repertoires in cytomegalovirus infection. TCRdb processed the reads anew with MiXCR; each CDR3 protein has one entry. The data show more than 500,000 distinct CDR3 sequences, approximately 16% seen once. Sequenced material: CD8+ T cells from PBMCs. Receptors were obtained from a human donor in good health (CMV status not recorded). Some clones in this sample may be carry-over from other donors' samples.

In its sample, this clonotype was seen many times. The chain couples TRBV12-3 or TRBV12-4 to TRBJ2-7; TRBD1 might be the D (6 bases). The CDR3 sequence is 13 residues long. V shed 6 bases and J shed 2 bases, with 11 bases lying between them. CDR3 coding DNA: TGTGCCAGCAGACGGACAGAAGCCTACGAGCAGTACTTC. Its protein is CASRRTEAYEQYF.

This sequence joins TRBV27 and TRBJ2-1; D tentatively fits TRBD1 or TRBD2 (5 bases each). This CDR3 comprises 16 residues. V was clipped by 3 bases and J by 8 bases, with 20 bases between them. Looked up from germline, CDR1 is MNHEY and CDR2 is SMNVEV (reference sequence). CDR3 sequence reads: CASSFGTGLPGDEQFF. In DNA, the CDR3 is TGTGCCAGCAGTTTTGGGACGGGCCTCCCTGGGGATGAGCAGTTCTTC.